These 2 T cell receptor beta chains share one sample of origin, sequenced in a study of neurological immune-mediated disorders. TCRdb analysed the 5' RACE reads with MiXCR anew, one entry per CDR3 protein. Among 17,000 or so distinct CDR3 sequences listed, roughly 29% were seen once. Sequenced material: PBMCs. The receptors stem from a man in his forties or fifties with HTLV-1-associated myelopathy (HAM/TSP).

This chain uses TRBV7-6 with TRBJ2-3, with 10 bases fitting TRBD2. V trimming: 5 bases; J trimming: 3 bases; junction bases outside the gene matches: 8. The CDR3 is 16 amino acids. Per the germline V gene, CDR1 is SGHVS and CDR2 is FNYEAQ. CDR3 residues: CASSLAPSGGTDTQYF. DNA of the CDR3: TGTGCCAGCAGCCTCGCGCCTAGCGGGGGAACAGATACGCAGTATTTT.

The rearrangement uses TRBV12-3 or TRBV12-4 and TRBJ1-5, with 7 bases that match TRBD1. The ends lost 5 bases at V and 4 bases at J; junction bases unmatched: 5. This CDR3 has 14 amino acids. In DNA, the CDR3 is TGTGCCAGCAGTCCAGGGGGGGCGAATCAGCCCCAGCATTTT. Its protein product is CASSPGGANQPQHF.